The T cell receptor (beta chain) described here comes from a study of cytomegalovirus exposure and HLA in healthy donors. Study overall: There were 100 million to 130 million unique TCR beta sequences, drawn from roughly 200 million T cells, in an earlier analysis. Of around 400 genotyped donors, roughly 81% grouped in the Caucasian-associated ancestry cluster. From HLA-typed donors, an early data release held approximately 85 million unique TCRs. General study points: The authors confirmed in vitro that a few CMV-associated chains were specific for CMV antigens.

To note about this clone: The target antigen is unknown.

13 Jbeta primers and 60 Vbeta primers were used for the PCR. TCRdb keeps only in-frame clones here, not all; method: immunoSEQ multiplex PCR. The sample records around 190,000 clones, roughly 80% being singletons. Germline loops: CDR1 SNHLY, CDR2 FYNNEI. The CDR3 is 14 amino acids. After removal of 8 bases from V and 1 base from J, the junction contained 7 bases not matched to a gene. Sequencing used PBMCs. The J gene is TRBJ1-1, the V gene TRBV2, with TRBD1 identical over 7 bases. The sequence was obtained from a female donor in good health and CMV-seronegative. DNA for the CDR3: TGTGCCAGCGGGACAGCTAAACAGAACACTGAAGCTTTCTTT. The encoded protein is CASGTAKQNTEAFF.